This T cell receptor (beta chain) was profiled in a study of blood T cells in healthy people across ages (dated by TCRdb to about 2015). Describing the broader study: In model experiments, template switching captured about one uniquely barcoded TCR beta cDNA molecule for every two T cells. Age-related changes in TCR beta repertoire diversity were measured in the study by deep sequencing normalized with unique cDNA molecular identifiers. The donors were divided into four age groups: young (average approximately 17 years), middle-aged (under 40), aged (about 62) and long-lived (roughly 86). To avoid experimental bias, donors of different ages were spread randomly across the sequencing lanes. Using the same blood draw, the study looked at two additional independent replicas of 1 million unique cDNA reads for two donors, one aged 18 to 30 and the other aged 80 or older.

Broad study findings and their caveats: Observed TCR beta diversity per million T cells fell roughly linearly with age, and a significant reduction was already apparent by age about 38. Because donor CMV infection status was unknown, age-related changes in expanded clonotypes were potentially confounded. There was a strong correlation between observed TCR beta diversity and the percentage of naive T cells measured by flow cytometry. Total diversity estimates from one million sequenced T cells were considered lower bounds and underestimates. Since profiling was done on bulk unsorted PBMCs, naive and antigen-experienced compartments could not be conclusively compared. Compared with the aged group, the long-lived group had more naive CD4+ T cells, fewer expanded clones and increased TCR diversity, a pattern suggesting age selection.

Comment on this clonotype: The target of this receptor is not known. One base away lies a much larger clone, so this may be a sequencing read error.

Donors were approximately 42 systemically healthy Caucasian individuals from Russia aged roughly 6 to 100 years. Each donor gave about 10 milliliters of peripheral blood, drawn into EDTA-treated Vacutainer tubes. Ficoll-Paque density-gradient centrifugation was used to isolate PBMCs, with at least 7 million per sample. Total RNA, at least 5.5 micrograms per sample, was extracted from PBMCs with Trizol reagent. Naive CD45RAhigh/CD27high T cell percentages were measured by flow cytometry on a PBMC aliquot from every donor. The library was prepared using 5' RACE. TCRdb records Illumina HiSeq 2500 as the sequencer. The second PCR ran for roughly 7 to 11 cycles and used a J-beta primer mix along with a sample-barcoded 5' primer. A unique molecular identifier was introduced onto each TCR beta cDNA molecule by a template-switch 5' adaptor carrying 12 random nucleotides. Each sample yielded at least 2.5 million CDR3-containing paired-end reads. First-strand cDNA was synthesized from all RNA with the Mint cDNA synthesis kit, primed by a TRBC-specific oligonucleotide. Following uracil-DNA glycosylase treatment, all cDNA underwent a first 18-cycle PCR with the universal primers M1SS and BC2_uni_R. From the authors' description of their analysis: Each sample was normalized by randomly selecting 1 million high-quality reads, each carrying a distinct molecular identifier. Instead of being binned into consensus sequences, reads that shared molecular identifiers were thrown out. MiTCR, run with a Q25 quality threshold and the strictest error-elimination algorithm, handled CDR3 identification, clonotype clustering and error correction. A nonparametric unseen species model with Euler transformation was used to estimate lower-bound total TCR beta diversity. TCRdb trimmed public reads at Q25 via fastp, called clones via MiXCR and kept in-frame beta chains. Duplicate CDR3 protein sequences are folded into a single record with the most common DNA and genes. TCRdb's processing, not the authors' own work, is the source of the V and J calls. The sample includes about 830,000 distinct CDR3 sequences, with about 62% observed a single time. The ten largest clones represent 25% to 30% of the sample.

The sequence came from a man aged 25 to 40 in good health. Sequenced sample: blood.

The CDR3 protein is CSVEDRSSYNERFF. The DNA reads as follows: TGCAGCGTTGAAGACAGGAGCTCCTACAATGAGCGGTTCTTC. The sequence links TRBV29-1 to TRBJ2-1; the D gene cannot be resolved reliably. CDR1 and CDR2 are drawn from the germline V gene: SQVTM, ANQGSEA. Reading from cysteine to phenylalanine, the CDR3 counts 14 amino acids. Only the CDR3 DNA stays, 42 bases, in frame from base 1.